The 5 T cell receptor beta chains below come from one sample, sequenced in a study of cytomegalovirus exposure and HLA in healthy donors. The PCR contained 60 Vbeta and 13 Jbeta primers. Some clones are missing from TCRdb's copy, which holds only in-frame ones; the method was immunoSEQ multiplex PCR. The data show about 170,000 clones, roughly 67% seen once. Sequencing input: PBMCs. These receptors all come from a woman between 18 and 29 years old in good health and CMV-seropositive.

J is TRBJ1-6 and V is TRBV18; D unclear. This CDR3 contains 13 residues. In germline, CDR1 is KGHSH, CDR2 LQKENI. V dropped 5 bases and J dropped 5 bases, with 7 bases sitting between them. The CDR3 region is CASSEQDNSPLHF. CDR3 DNA: TGTGCCAGCTCAGAGCAAGATAATTCACCCCTCCACTTT.

The chain couples TRBV11-2 to TRBJ2-2, with D possibly TRBD2 on 5 matching bases. Germline V CDR1 and CDR2: SGHAT, FQNNGV. Between the trimmed V and J ends, which lost 5 bases and 6 bases, there was a span of 16 bases. The CDR3 sequence is 15 residues long. The CDR3 DNA is TGTGCCAGCAGCACCCGGCTAGCCTGGCCCGGGGAGCTGTTTTTT. The encoded protein is CASSTRLAWPGELFF.

The gene calls are TRBV2 and TRBJ1-5; D is perhaps TRBD1 (5 bases). This CDR3 is 13 amino acids long. V lost 7 bases, J lost 4 bases, and 11 bases lay in between. Germline values: CDR1 SNHLY, CDR2 FYNNEI. The CDR3 DNA sequence: TGTGCCAGCATCGCGGGGGGGAATCAGCCCCAGCATTTT. This translates into CASIAGGNQPQHF.

This chain uses TRBV14 with TRBJ2-4, with D maybe TRBD1 (5 bases). The germline V and J ends were trimmed by 4 bases and 6 bases, with 16 bases remaining between them. The CDR3 runs to 15 residues. CDR1 and CDR2 from the germline V gene are SGHDN and FVKESK. CDR3 protein: CASSPTQGLGNIQYF. The CDR3 DNA is TGTGCCAGCAGCCCCACCCAGGGTCTCGGAAACATTCAGTACTTC.

This clone was found a few times. The gene calls are TRBV9 and TRBJ1-3, with D uncertain. This CDR3 has 15 amino acids. Germline V lookup: CDR1 SGDLS, CDR2 YYNGEE. V lost 0 bases and J lost 0, with 7 bases in between. The CDR3 nucleotides read TGTGCCAGCAGCGTAGACGGTAGCTCTGGAAACACCATATATTTT. Translation gives CASSVDGSSGNTIYF.